These 14 T cell receptor beta chains share one sample of origin, sequenced in a study of Graves' ophthalmopathy and Graves' hyperthyroidism. Researchers took RNA transcripts and amplified TCR beta CDR3 regions from them. The first-round RT-PCR employed HTBI primers together with the Qiagen OneStep RT-PCR kit. A multiplex PCR was then performed as the second round. TCRdb recomputed calls from the multiplex PCR reads with MiXCR, one row per CDR3 protein. The data contain over a million distinct CDR3 sequences, about 36% of them singletons. Sequencing was carried out using peripheral blood or thyroid tissue (not recorded which). All receptors come from an adult man with Graves' hyperthyroidism.

This clonotype was counted ten times or more. The chain employs TRBV7-6 and TRBJ1-5; TRBD1 is a possible D gene (6 bases). From germline, CDR1 is SGHVS and CDR2 FNYEAQ. This CDR3 spans 18 amino acids. Trimming shortened V by 6 bases and J by 2 bases, and 23 bases separated the two germline ends. The CDR3 spells CASSPDAPENRGNQPQHF. CDR3 coding DNA: TGTGCCAGCAGTCCTGACGCCCCAGAGAACAGGGGCAATCAGCCCCAGCATTTT.

This chain links TRBV6-5 with TRBJ1-3; D might be TRBD1 (5 bases). This CDR3 contains 15 residues. V was clipped by 6 bases and J by 4 bases, with 16 bases between them. Germline values: CDR1 MNHEY, CDR2 SVGAGI. In DNA form, the CDR3 reads TGTGCCAGCAGGGACAACAGGTTATCCGGAAACACCATATATTTT. Translating gives CASRDNRLSGNTIYF.

The rearrangement links TRBV2 to TRBJ2-7, with D possibly TRBD1 on 5 matching bases. The CDR3 runs 13 residues. V dropped 11 bases and J dropped 3 bases, with 17 bases sitting between them. Per germline, CDR1 SNHLY and CDR2 FYNNEI. The CDR3 coding sequence is TGTGCCGCGGACACGACATCTGGCTACGAGCAGTACTTC. This translates into CAADTTSGYEQYF.

This clonotype was recorded many times. This sequence joins TRBV20-1 and TRBJ1-1, with a tentative D call TRBD1 (6 bases). CDR3 size: 14 residues. Germline V CDR1 and CDR2: DFQATT, SNEGSKA (reference sequence). The V end lost 1 base, the J end lost 1 base, and 10 bases lay between the germline ends. The CDR3 protein is CSARVPRGNTEAFF. CDR3 sequence (DNA): TGCAGTGCTAGAGTTCCCAGGGGGAACACTGAAGCTTTCTTT.

The rearrangement joins TRBV20-1 to TRBJ2-7; tentatively, D is TRBD2 (6 bases). Trimming left V 6 bases short and J 0 bases short, with 9 bases between. CDR1 and CDR2 (germline): DFQATT, SNEGSKA (reference sequence). The CDR3 loop spans 12 amino acids. CDR3 sequence reads: CSARDFSYEQYF. CDR3 in DNA: TGCAGTGCCAGGGACTTCTCCTACGAGCAGTACTTC.

This clonotype was counted at least ten times. The V call is TRBV4-3, the J call TRBJ2-2; D remains unclear. With 3 bases removed from V and 6 bases from J, the gap between germline ends came to 8 bases. Germline V CDR1 and CDR2: LGHNA, YSLEER. The CDR3 is made up of 13 amino acids. The DNA for the CDR3 is TGCGCCAGCAGCCAGCGATACGCCGGGGAGCTGTTTTTT. Translated, it gives CASSQRYAGELFF.

As concerns this clonotype: The limits of the CDR3 on the DNA are not certain, so only TCRdb's listed CDR3 is given. The chain recombines TRBV20-1 with TRBJ2-5; TRBD2, the D gene given by the table, was not confirmed from the DNA. Germline V lookup: CDR1 DFQATT, CDR2 SNEGSKA (reference sequence). The CDR3 length equals 16 residues, ends included. CDR3: CSASGVAGGSQETQCF.

The CDR3 sequence is CAWEQGFSGEQYF. The CDR3 nucleotides are TGTGCCTGGGAACAGGGTTTCTCCGGCGAGCAGTACTTC. This rearrangement joins TRBV30 to TRBJ2-7, with D possibly TRBD1 on 6 matching bases. Germline assignment: CDR1 GTSNPN and CDR2 SVGIG (reference sequence). The V gene lost 5 bases and the J gene lost 6 bases, with 17 bases spanning the gap. This CDR3 comprises 13 residues.

This clonotype was counted at least ten times. The rearrangement uses TRBV2 and TRBJ2-7; D gene ambiguous. V was cut by 5 bases and J by 3 bases, with 8 bases left in between. The CDR3 is 12 amino acids. Germline V gene sequence: CDR1 SNHLY, CDR2 FYNNEI. The CDR3 reads CASSRQNYEQYF. The CDR3 nucleotides read TGTGCCAGCAGTCGCCAGAACTACGAGCAGTACTTC.

The chain carries TRBV9 and TRBJ1-2, with D perhaps TRBD1 (6 bases). The CDR3 covers 14 residues. Trimming took off 0 bases at V and 6 bases at J, with 12 bases between the two ends. CDR1 is SGDLS and CDR2 is YYNGEE in the germline V gene. Here the CDR3 DNA reads TGTGCCAGCAGCGTAGCTGCAGGGGTGGATGGCTACACCTTC. Its protein is CASSVAAGVDGYTF.

This clonotype was detected ten times or more. The chain employs TRBV10-3 and TRBJ2-7; 11 bases fit TRBD2. CDR1 is ENHRY, CDR2 SYGVKD, per germline. The CDR3 loop spans 16 amino acids. V lost 3 bases and J lost 4; bases outside the gene matches: 8. This chain's CDR3 is CAISDGGSGRDYEQYF. Written as DNA, the CDR3 is TGTGCCATCAGTGATGGGGGTAGCGGGAGGGATTACGAGCAGTACTTC.

The rearrangement links TRBV2 to TRBJ2-5; D ambiguous. The J call may not be correct, given that the DNA end is closer to TRBJ2-1. CDR1 is SNHLY and CDR2 is FYNNEI in the germline V gene. The CDR3 contains 13 residues. As DNA, the CDR3 is TGTGCCAGCAGTGAGAGTAACTACAATGAGCAGTTCTTC. It yields the protein CASSESNYNEQFF.

This clonotype was counted at least ten times. V gene TRBV10-3 combines with J gene TRBJ2-5; 7 bases are a match to TRBD2. CDR1 ENHRY and CDR2 SYGVKD come from the germline V gene. V was pared by 5 bases and J by 2 bases, with 2 bases of the junction left unmatched. This CDR3 has 13 residues. The CDR3 loop is CAISPGLQETQYF. For the CDR3, the DNA is TGTGCCATCAGTCCGGGACTACAAGAGACCCAGTACTTC.

The V call is TRBV4-1, the J call TRBJ1-4; D is uncertain. From germline, CDR1 is MGHRA and CDR2 YSYEKL. The CDR3 length is 16 residues. Trimming pared 0 bases from V and 8 bases from J, leaving 16 bases between. CDR3: CASSQDAPSGGEKLFF. In DNA, the CDR3 is TGCGCCAGCAGCCAAGACGCGCCCTCTGGTGGCGAAAAACTGTTTTTT.